The clone carrying this T cell receptor beta chain was detected a few times. CDR3 length: 13 amino acids. V lost 1 base and J 5 bases, leaving 6 bases between the germline ends. Per germline, CDR1 LGHDT and CDR2 YNNKEL (reference sequence). A library of TCRbeta sequences, prepared with unique molecular identifiers, was generated. TCRdb called the PCR reads again in MiXCR, with one record for every CDR3 protein. The sample yields around 200,000 distinct CDR3 sequences, around 10% seen once. The data stem from a study of T-cell reconstitution after alpha-beta-depleted transplantation in children. This chain connects TRBV3-1 to TRBJ1-5; D unresolved. This specimen consisted of PBMCs from the stem cell graft donor, obtained from the stem cell graft. The clonotype comes from a human donor who donated a stem cell graft to a child with acute lymphoblastic leukemia. The CDR3 sequence is CASSQGSYQPQHF. CDR3 in DNA: TGTGCCAGCAGCCAAGGCTCTTATCAGCCCCAGCATTTT.